The T cell receptor beta chain under discussion was sequenced for a study of CD8+CD57+ T cells in acquired aplastic anemia. Study results and caveats: Patients and controls turned out to have more than 25 CD8+ CDR3 sequences in common.

Germline V gene data show CDR1 as SGHTA and CDR2 as FQGNSA. The CDR3 is 14 residues long. The ends were cut back, 4 bases at V and 13 bases at J, with 17 bases in the middle. As to this clonotype: Its antigen is undetermined.

Template material for TCR beta VDJ and CDR3 profiling consisted of genomic DNA. TCRdb itself ran the reads through MiXCR, one entry per CDR3 protein. The sample lists hundreds of thousands of distinct CDR3 sequences, 65% to 80% seen once, with approximately 3.9% in the top ten. The sequencing sample was made of sorted CD4+, CD8+, or CD8+CD57+ T cells (not recorded which) from PBMCs. This TCR was recovered from a human donor in good health, serving as a control. V usage is TRBV7-2 and J usage is TRBJ1-6; D unclear. The CDR3 loop reads CASSWARLNAPLHF. CDR3 coding DNA: TGTGCCAGCAGCTGGGCCAGGCTGAATGCTCCCCTCCACTTT.